This section outlines one T cell receptor (beta chain) sequence together with its context. The data originate from a study of T-cell reconstitution after alpha-beta-depleted transplantation in children. The TCRbeta library was prepared with unique molecular identifiers. From the PCR reads, TCRdb called clonotypes with MiXCR, one entry per CDR3 protein. The sample records about 980,000 distinct CDR3 sequences, 25% to 30% being singletons. Between the trimmed V and J ends, which lost 5 bases and 0 bases, there was a span of 11 bases. The CDR3 extends over 14 amino acids. From germline, CDR1 is DFQATT and CDR2 SNEGSKA (reference sequence).

The source was PBMCs, mostly from graft donor cells, collected 360 days after TCRalphabeta/CD19-depleted stem cell transplant. This TCR came from a boy younger than two who had a stem cell transplant for SCID, so the T cells may come from the graft donor. This sequence joins TRBV20-1 and TRBJ2-1; D not certain. DNA of the CDR3: TGCAGTGCTCGCAGGTCGCTCTCCTACAATGAGCAGTTCTTC. Translation: CSARRSLSYNEQFF.